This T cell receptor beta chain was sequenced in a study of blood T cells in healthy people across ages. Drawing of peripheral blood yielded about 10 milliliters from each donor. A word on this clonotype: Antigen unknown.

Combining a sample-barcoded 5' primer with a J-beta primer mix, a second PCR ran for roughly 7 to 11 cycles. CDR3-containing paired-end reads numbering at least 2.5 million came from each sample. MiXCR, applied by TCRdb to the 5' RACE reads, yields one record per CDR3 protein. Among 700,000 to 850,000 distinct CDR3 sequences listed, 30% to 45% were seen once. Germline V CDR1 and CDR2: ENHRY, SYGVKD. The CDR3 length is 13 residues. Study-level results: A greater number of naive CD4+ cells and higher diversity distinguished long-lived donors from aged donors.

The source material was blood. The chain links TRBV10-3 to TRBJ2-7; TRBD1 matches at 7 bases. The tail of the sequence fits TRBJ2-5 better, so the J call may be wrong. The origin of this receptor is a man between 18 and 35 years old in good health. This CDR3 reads CAISGDREETQYF. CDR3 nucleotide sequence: TGTGCCATCAGTGGGGACAGAGAAGAGACCCAGTACTTC.